This TCR beta chain was sequenced during a study of cytomegalovirus exposure and HLA in healthy donors. Germline V gene data show CDR1 as SQVTM and CDR2 as ANQGSEA. After removal of 3 bases from V and 5 bases from J, the junction contained 3 bases not matched to a gene. The CDR3 is made up of 12 amino acids. A single count supports this clone. No antigen is known for it. The PCR made use of 60 Vbeta and 13 Jbeta primers. TCRdb's table, derived via immunoSEQ multiplex PCR, lists solely in-frame clones and lacks some. In the table there are fewer than 250,000 clones, approximately 80% of which are singletons. Points from the study as a whole: A missense variant in DCLRE1C was later tied to TCR beta V- and J-gene trimming. Common viral pathogens seemed, in a later analysis, to connect with several of the most significant clusters.

The specimen sequenced was PBMCs. The receptor was derived from a woman in her thirties in good health and CMV-seropositive. The chain carries TRBV29-1 and TRBJ1-1, with 7 positions matching TRBD1. The CDR3 coding sequence is TGCAGCGTTGACCCAGGGGGGACTGAAGCTTTCTTT. Translation: CSVDPGGTEAFF.